The rows below give T cell receptor beta chains drawn from one sample of a study of OX40 agonist ivuxolimab in advanced cancers. Generated by immunoSEQ multiplex PCR, the TCRdb table keeps only in-frame clones and is missing some. In the table there are tens of thousands of clones, over 80% of which are singletons. Sample: CD4+ or CD8+ T cells sorted from blood, taken in a trial of the OX40 agonist ivuxolimab. These receptors were collected from an adult with an advanced solid tumor such as melanoma, head and neck, liver or kidney cancer. Each CDR3 is given with its conserved first and last residue. The D gene is left open where the match is weak. Some rows have no size entry. The others give once, few or many, or a class for an expanded clone.

clone_size	v_call	j_call	d_call	cdr3_length	cdr3_nt	cdr3_aa
.	TRBV6-4	TRBJ1-6	TRBD1	14	TGTGCCAGCAGCCCGGGACAGGGTAATTCACCCCTCCACTTT	CASSPGQGNSPLHF
.	TRBV7-3	TRBJ2-3	TRBD2	17	TGTGCCAGCAGCTTATCCAGCTGGGACTACCGCACAGATACGCAGTATTTT	CASSLSSWDYRTDTQYF
.	TRBV7-6	TRBJ2-5	.	13	TGTGCCAGCGGCACCACTTACCAAGAGACCCAGTACTTC	CASGTTYQETQYF
.	TRBV2	TRBJ1-5	.	14	TGTGCCAGCAGTGAACGAGACTCGTATCAGCCCCAGCATTTT	CASSERDSYQPQHF
few	TRBV7-2	TRBJ1-6	.	16	TGTGCCAGCAGCTTAGCGCAGGGGAGGGGAGGATCACCCCTCCACTTT	CASSLAQGRGGSPLHF
.	TRBV7-9	TRBJ2-1	.	14	TGTGCCAGCAGCTTAGCGGGAGTGGGACATGAGCAGTTCTTC	CASSLAGVGHEQFF
.	TRBV9	TRBJ2-3	TRBD2	16	TGTGCCAGCAGCGTAGGAACTAGCGGGGGAACAGATACGCAGTATTTT	CASSVGTSGGTDTQYF
.	TRBV6-6	TRBJ1-6	.	14	TGTGCCAGCAGTTACAGGGGGAATAATTCACCCCTCCACTTT	CASSYRGNNSPLHF
.	TRBV15	TRBJ1-1	.	14	TGTGCCACCAGCAGAGATGCAGTGGGGGTTGAAGCTTTCTTT	CATSRDAVGVEAFF
.	TRBV4-2	TRBJ2-2	.	16	TGTGCCAGCAGCCAAGAACGAGGGGGGATAGGCGGGGAGCTGTTTTTT	CASSQERGGIGGELFF
once	TRBV7-2	TRBJ2-2	TRBD2	16	TGTGCCAGCAGCCGAGCGGGGGGTGCGAACACCGGGGAGCTGTTTTTT	CASSRAGGANTGELFF
.	TRBV7-6	TRBJ2-1	.	10	TGTGCCAGCGGAGACAATGAGCAGTTCTTC	CASGDNEQFF
.	TRBV27	TRBJ1-1	.	14	TGTGCCAGCAGTTTAGTTAGAGGGTCGACTGAAGCTTTCTTT	CASSLVRGSTEAFF
.	TRBV18	TRBJ2-5	.	14	TGTGCCAGCTCACCGGAGACTGTAGGGGAGACCCAGTACTTC	CASSPETVGETQYF
.	TRBV5-1	TRBJ2-3	.	14	TGCGCCAGCAGCTTGGGGAACAGCGCCGATACGCAGTATTTT	CASSLGNSADTQYF
.	TRBV15	TRBJ1-1	TRBD1	15	TGTGCCACCAGCAGAGATCTCACAGGGGGCACTGAAGCTTTCTTT	CATSRDLTGGTEAFF
.	TRBV5-1	TRBJ2-5	.	12	TGCGCCAGCAGGGATACACAAGAGACCCAGTACTTC	CASRDTQETQYF
.	TRBV7-8	TRBJ1-4	.	15	TGTGCCAGCAGCTTGTTCGAGGTAGCTAATGAAAAACTGTTTTTT	CASSLFEVANEKLFF
.	TRBV11-3	TRBJ2-3	TRBD1	16	TGTGCCAGCAGCCTCACATGGGACAGCCAAACAGATACGCAGTATTTT	CASSLTWDSQTDTQYF
.	TRBV28	TRBJ1-5	TRBD1	16	TGTGCCAGCAGTTTCTGGGACAGAATAAGCAATCAGCCCCAGCATTTT	CASSFWDRISNQPQHF
.	TRBV19	TRBJ2-1	TRBD1	18	TGTGCCAGTAGTCCCAGGACCACCGGGACAGGGGGCCCAAATGAGCAGTTCTTC	CASSPRTTGTGGPNEQFF
.	TRBV6-6	TRBJ2-7	.	16	TGTGCCAGCAGTTTAAGATCCCCAGGAATTAGGTACGAGCAGTACTTC	CASSLRSPGIRYEQYF
few	TRBV29-1	TRBJ1-1	.	11	TGCAGCGTTGCCCGGAACACTGAAGCTTTCTTT	CSVARNTEAFF
.	TRBV4-3	TRBJ2-7	TRBD1	15	TGCGCCAGCAGCCAAAACCGGGACAGGTCCTACGAGCAGTACTTC	CASSQNRDRSYEQYF
.	TRBV5-8	TRBJ1-3	.	14	TGTGCCAGCAGCTTGGAGGTCTCTGGAAACACCATATATTTT	CASSLEVSGNTIYF
.	TRBV7-2	TRBJ2-7	TRBD2	15	TGTGCCAGCAGCTCAATAGCGGGGATCTCCTACGAGCAGTACTTC	CASSSIAGISYEQYF
many	TRBV7-7	TRBJ2-2	TRBD2	16	TGTGCTAGCAGCGATAGCGGGGGGGCGAGGACCGGGGAGCTGTTTTTT	CASSDSGGARTGELFF
.	TRBV5-1	TRBJ2-3	TRBD2	17	TGCGCCAGCAGCTCAGGACTAGCGGGGGGGAATACAGATACGCAGTATTTT	CASSSGLAGGNTDTQYF
.	TRBV7-2	TRBJ1-3	.	16	TGTGCCAGCAGCCCTCAAACCCCAGGGATAGGAAACACCATATATTTT	CASSPQTPGIGNTIYF
.	TRBV7-2	TRBJ2-6	TRBD1	16	TGTGCCAGCAGCCCTGGGACAGCCCGTGGGGCCAACGTCCTGACTTTC	CASSPGTARGANVLTF
.	TRBV6-5	TRBJ1-1	.	11	TGTGCCAGCACCAGGGGCGGGAAGGCTTTCTTT	CASTRGGKAFF
.	TRBV27	TRBJ2-5	.	15	TGTGCCAGCAGTTTATCGAGTTACGGGAAAGAGACCCAGTACTTC	CASSLSSYGKETQYF
.	TRBV5-1	TRBJ2-1	TRBD2	20	TGCGCCAGCAGCCCTCGAGGACTAGCGGGAGGGCCGAGCTCCTACAATGAGCAGTTCTTC	CASSPRGLAGGPSSYNEQFF
few	TRBV2	TRBJ2-3	.	11	TGTGCCAGCTCCTCGGCAGATACGCAGTATTTT	CASSSADTQYF
.	TRBV2	TRBJ2-5	.	15	TGTGCCAGCAGGGCCGGGACCTCACAGCAAGAGACCCAGTACTTC	CASRAGTSQQETQYF
.	TRBV2	TRBJ2-7	.	14	TGTGCCAGCAGTTCCTGGTCCTCCGCCTACGAGCAGTACTTC	CASSSWSSAYEQYF
.	TRBV5-1	TRBJ2-1	.	14	TGCGCCAGCAGCCCGGGAGATACTAGACTTGAGCAGTTCTTC	CASSPGDTRLEQFF